These T cell receptor beta chains were read from a single sample in a study of CD8 T cells in ankylosing spondylitis. Each CDR3 protein is one row after TCRdb ran MiXCR on the 5' RACE reads. Seen here are about 23,000 distinct CDR3 sequences, around 17% observed once, and the top ten hold around 27%. Sequencing was done on a sample of blood. The source is a male donor with ankylosing spondylitis or in good health (not recorded which). The CDR3 runs from the conserved cysteine through the conserved F or W. D genes are given only for firm matches. Where a row states a size, it is once, few, many or the class of an expanded clone; other rows omit it.

J gene | D gene | clone size | V gene | CDR3 protein | CDR3 DNA
TRBJ2-4 | . | many | TRBV12-3/TRBV12-4 | CASSFRVTAKNIQYF | TGTGCCAGCAGTTTCCGGGTCACGGCCAAAAACATTCAGTACTTC
TRBJ2-3 | TRBD1 | . | TRBV29-1 | CSVYRGQGDTQYF | TGCAGCGTTTACAGGGGGCAAGGAGATACGCAGTATTTT
TRBJ1-1 | TRBD1 | few | TRBV6-5 | CASSYHFKTGEDTEAFF | TGTGCCAGCAGTTACCATTTTAAGACAGGGGAGGACACTGAAGCTTTCTTT
TRBJ2-1 | TRBD1 | few | TRBV9 | CASSAGEGQGYNEQFF | TGTGCCAGCAGCGCTGGGGAGGGACAGGGCTACAATGAGCAGTTCTTC
TRBJ2-2 | . | few | TRBV5-1 | CASSPSPAVTGELFF | TGCGCCAGCAGCCCTAGCCCGGCGGTCACCGGGGAGCTGTTTTTT
TRBJ2-7 | . | . | TRBV27 | CASSRPRDAEQYF | TGTGCCAGCAGTCGCCCCAGGGACGCCGAGCAGTACTTC
TRBJ2-2 | . | few | TRBV20-1 | CSAIRRRNTGELFF | TGCAGTGCTATCCGGCGGAGGAACACCGGGGAGCTGTTTTTT
TRBJ2-3 | . | . | TRBV3-1 | CASSQDQATDTQYF | TGTGCCAGCAGCCAAGATCAGGCCACAGATACGCAGTATTTT
TRBJ2-3 | . | many | TRBV20-1 | CSASGSTDTQYF | TGCAGTGCTAGCGGGAGTACAGATACGCAGTATTTT
TRBJ2-6 | TRBD1 | many | TRBV6-2/TRBV6-3 | CASSLGTGVGRGANVLTF | TGTGCCAGCAGCCTTGGGACAGGGGTTGGGCGTGGGGCCAACGTCCTGACTTTC
TRBJ2-3 | . | . | TRBV2 | CASSVSGPSTDTQYF | TGTGCCAGCAGCGTGAGCGGCCCTAGCACAGATACGCAGTATTTT
TRBJ2-2 | . | many | TRBV5-1 | CASSREGHGELFF | TGCGCCAGCAGCAGAGAGGGTCACGGGGAGCTGTTTTTT
TRBJ2-5 | TRBD1 | . | TRBV29-1 | CSVITGEEGQETQYF | TGCAGCGTTATTACAGGGGAAGAGGGGCAAGAGACCCAGTACTTC
TRBJ1-1 | . | many | TRBV12-3/TRBV12-4 | CASTGEGREAFF | TGTGCCAGCACTGGTGAGGGCAGGGAAGCTTTCTTT
TRBJ2-2 | . | . | TRBV12-3/TRBV12-4 | CASSFFGELFF | TGTGCCAGCAGTTTCTTCGGGGAGCTGTTTTTT
TRBJ2-1 | . | few | TRBV28 | CASSLFHSNEQFF | TGTGCCAGCAGTTTATTTCACAGCAATGAGCAGTTCTTC
TRBJ2-7 | TRBD1 | few | TRBV3-1 | CASSQGPGQGMREQYF | TGTGCCAGCAGCCAAGGACCGGGACAGGGGATGCGCGAGCAGTACTTC
TRBJ2-5 | . | few | TRBV6-6 | CASSYEGGPEKTQYF | TGTGCCAGCAGTTACGAGGGGGGGCCGGAAAAGACCCAGTACTTC
TRBJ2-2 | . | . | TRBV12-3/TRBV12-4 | CASSLGSRINTGELFF | TGTGCCAGCAGTTTAGGGTCACGCATCAACACCGGGGAGCTGTTTTTT
TRBJ2-5 | . | many | TRBV4-3 | CASSQDPFDRQETQYF | TGCGCCAGCAGCCAAGACCCCTTCGACAGGCAAGAGACCCAGTACTTC
TRBJ2-7 | TRBD2 | many | TRBV20-1 | CSASGRAGIEQYF | TGCAGTGCTAGCGGGAGGGCCGGGATCGAGCAGTACTTC
TRBJ1-1 | . | many | TRBV28 | CASSPHNGHTEAFF | TGTGCCAGCAGTCCCCACAACGGGCACACTGAAGCTTTCTTT
TRBJ1-4 | . | . | TRBV19 | CASSIGEVNEKLFF | TGTGCCAGTAGTATTGGAGAAGTTAATGAAAAACTGTTTTTT
TRBJ2-5 | . | . | TRBV7-2 | CASSGGGAGETQYF | TGTGCCAGCAGCGGAGGGGGAGCGGGAGAGACCCAGTACTTC
TRBJ1-4 | . | many | TRBV7-2 | CASSPSTGREKLFF | TGTGCCAGCAGCCCTAGCACGGGCCGAGAAAAACTGTTTTTT
TRBJ2-1 | TRBD1 | few | TRBV27 | CASSPDWDSGDEQFF | TGTGCCAGCAGCCCAGACTGGGACAGCGGTGATGAGCAGTTCTTC
TRBJ2-1 | TRBD2 | few | TRBV4-1 | CASSQGPSGRVGEQFF | TGCGCCAGCAGCCAAGGGCCTAGCGGGAGAGTAGGTGAGCAGTTCTTC
TRBJ2-1 | . | . | TRBV3-1 | CASSQDSRGGRNEQFF | TGTGCCAGCAGCCAAGATAGCCGGGGAGGTAGGAATGAGCAGTTCTTC
TRBJ1-1 | . | hyperexpanded | TRBV27 | CASSPAGQNTEAFF | TGTGCCAGCAGTCCTGCGGGACAGAACACTGAAGCTTTCTTT